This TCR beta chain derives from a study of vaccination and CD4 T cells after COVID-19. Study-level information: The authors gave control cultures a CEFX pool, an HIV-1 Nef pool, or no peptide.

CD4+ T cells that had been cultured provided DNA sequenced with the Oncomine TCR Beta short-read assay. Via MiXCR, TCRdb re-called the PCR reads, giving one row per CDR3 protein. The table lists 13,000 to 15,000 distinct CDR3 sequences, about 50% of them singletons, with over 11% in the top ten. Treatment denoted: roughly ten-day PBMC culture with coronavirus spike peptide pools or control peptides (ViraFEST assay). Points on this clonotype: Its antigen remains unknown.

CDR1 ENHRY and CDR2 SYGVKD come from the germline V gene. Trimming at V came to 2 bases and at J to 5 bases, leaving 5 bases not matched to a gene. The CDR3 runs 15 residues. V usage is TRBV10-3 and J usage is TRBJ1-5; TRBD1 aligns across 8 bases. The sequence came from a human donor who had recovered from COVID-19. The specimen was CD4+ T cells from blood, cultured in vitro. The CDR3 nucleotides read TGTGCCATCAGTGAGCCCGGGACAGGCTATCAGCCCCAGCATTTT. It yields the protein CAISEPGTGYQPQHF.